A single sample gave rise to the 9 T cell receptor beta chains below, sequenced in a study of T cell repertoires in cytomegalovirus infection. TCRdb reprocessed the reads via MiXCR and lists one record per CDR3 protein. Of around 310,000 distinct CDR3 sequences in the sample, 15% to 20% were seen once. The sample comprised PBMCs. These receptors were obtained from a human donor in good health (CMV status not recorded). Some clones in this sample may be carry-over from other donors' samples.

This clonotype was counted between two and nine times. The chain uses TRBV28 and TRBJ2-6, with D perhaps TRBD2 (5 bases). CDR1 and CDR2 (germline): MDHEN, SYDVKM. V gave up 4 bases and J gave up 2 bases, with 12 bases separating them. The CDR3 has 16 amino acids. The CDR3 nucleotides are TGTGCCAGCAGTTCCCGGGTCGGGGCTGGGGCCAACGTCCTGACTTTC. Translating it yields CASSSRVGAGANVLTF.

This clonotype was counted between two and nine times. The rearrangement links TRBV10-3 to TRBJ2-3; 7 nucleotides agree with TRBD1. This CDR3 is built from 12 residues. The germline V gene has CDR1 ENHRY and CDR2 SYGVKD. With 8 bases clipped from V and 4 bases from J, the junction kept 3 bases outside the gene matches. Written as DNA, the CDR3 is TGTGCCATCGATCAGGGGGCAGATACGCAGTATTTT. It yields the protein CAIDQGADTQYF.

This sequence joins TRBV20-1 and TRBJ1-2; TRBD1 might be the D (6 bases). V lost 2 bases to trimming and J lost 1 base, with 14 bases between them. CDR3 length equals 15 residues. The germline CDR1 and CDR2 sequences are DFQATT and SNEGSKA (reference sequence). CDR3 coding DNA: TGCAGTGCTAGAACGAGGGGGGACTTTAACTATGGCTACACCTTC. Translation: CSARTRGDFNYGYTF.

V is TRBV19 and J is TRBJ1-2; the D is unclear. Germline V gene data show CDR1 as LNHDA and CDR2 as SQIVND (reference sequence). The ends were cut back, 3 bases at V and 0 bases at J, with 5 bases in the middle. CDR3 length: 13 amino acids. The CDR3 is CASSIAANYGYTF. The CDR3 bases are TGTGCCAGTAGTATTGCAGCTAACTATGGCTACACCTTC.

The chain employs TRBV6-1 and TRBJ2-1; D is uncertain. The V end lost 5 bases, the J end lost 5 bases, and 10 bases lay between the germline ends. Germline-derived CDR1 and CDR2 are MNHNS and SASEGT. This CDR3 has 13 residues. The CDR3: CASSRGLNNEQFF. The CDR3 bases are TGTGCCAGCAGTCGCGGCCTGAACAATGAGCAGTTCTTC.

This rearrangement joins TRBV7-9 to TRBJ2-3, with 12 bases lining up with TRBD2. J gave up 2 bases and V 4 bases, and 7 bases lay outside the gene matches. CDR1 is SEHNR, CDR2 FQNEAQ, per germline (reference sequence). This CDR3 comprises 17 residues. The CDR3 DNA is TGTGCCAGCAGCTCTAGGTGGACTAGCGGGATCACAGATACGCAGTATTTT. Its translation: CASSSRWTSGITDTQYF.

The rearrangement joins TRBV7-2 to TRBJ2-1; tentatively, D is TRBD2 (6 bases). There are 16 residues in the CDR3. CDR1 and CDR2 (germline): SGHTA, FQGNSA. V gave up 0 bases and J gave up 3 bases, with 12 bases separating them. The CDR3 reads CASSLASGDLYNEQFF. CDR3 in DNA: TGTGCCAGCAGCTTAGCGTCGGGGGACCTCTACAATGAGCAGTTCTTC. The whole variable domain, filled in from reference TRBV7-2 and TRBJ2-1, reads GAGVSQSPSNKVTEKGKDVELRCDPISGHTALYWYRQSLGQGLEFLIYFQGNSAPDKSGLPSDRFSAERTGGSVSTLTIQRTQQEDSAVYLCASSLASGDLYNEQFFGPGTRLTVL.

CDR3 sequence: CASSLENRDRGEDGYTF. The DNA for the CDR3 is TGCGCCAGCAGCTTGGAAAACCGGGACAGGGGCGAAGATGGCTACACCTTC. The chain joins TRBV5-1 to TRBJ1-2; 10 nucleotides match TRBD1. Trimming at V came to 0 bases and at J to 6 bases, leaving 11 bases not matched to a gene. CDR1 is SGHRS, CDR2 YFSETQ, per germline. This CDR3 contains 17 residues.

In its sample, this clonotype was seen a few times. The chain carries TRBV20-1 and TRBJ1-4, with D unclear. Germline V CDR1 and CDR2: DFQATT, SNEGSKA (reference sequence). V lost 3 bases and J lost 8, with 13 bases in between. The CDR3 extends over 13 amino acids. This CDR3 is CSASLGLGEKLFF. The CDR3 DNA reads as TGCAGTGCTAGCTTGGGGTTAGGGGAAAAACTGTTTTTT.